This is a list of T cell receptor beta chains from one sample in a study of regulatory T cells in long-lasting Graves disease. TCRdb passed the multiplex PCR reads through MiXCR, listing each CDR3 protein once. The data contain about 500,000 distinct CDR3 sequences, more than 10% of them singletons. These same records also appear under a second study, on T cells in Graves' hyperthyroidism and ophthalmopathy.

Sequencing was performed on peripheral blood mononuclear cells (PBMCs), taken at new diagnosis, from a patient treated with antithyroid drugs. These receptors originate from a woman under 40 with Graves disease. CDR3s include the opening cysteine and the closing phenylalanine or tryptophan. D genes are given only for firm matches. The listing skips clone size in some rows; elsewhere it reads once, few, many or a size class.

TRBV28,TRBD1,TRBJ2-5,many,CATTSYGDRGRGTQYF,TGTGCCACCACATCCTACGGGGACAGGGGAAGAGGGACCCAGTACTTC
TRBV14,NA,TRBJ1-6,few,CASSPGRGSNSPLHF,TGTGCCAGCAGCCCCGGACGGGGTAGTAATTCACCCCTCCACTTT
TRBV19,NA,TRBJ1-1,many,CASSITDRSFTEAFF,TGTGCCAGTAGTATAACCGACAGGTCGTTCACTGAAGCTTTCTTT
TRBV6-9,NA,TRBJ2-5,NA,CASSYGVPETQYF,TGTGCCAGCAGTTATGGGGTTCCAGAGACCCAGTACTTC
TRBV19,NA,TRBJ2-7,NA,CASSIVGRGTGDYEQYF,TGTGCCAGTAGTATAGTCGGGAGAGGAACAGGGGACTACGAGCAGTACTTC
TRBV20-1,NA,TRBJ2-7,many,CSATRPSSYEQYF,TGCAGTGCTACCCGTCCAAGCTCCTACGAGCAGTACTTC
TRBV28,NA,TRBJ1-1,many,CASSYRKTEAFF,TGTGCCAGCAGTTACCGGAAAACTGAAGCTTTCTTT
TRBV18,TRBD1,TRBJ2-1,many,CASSPIEGQGLNEQFF,TGTGCCAGCTCACCAATCGAGGGACAGGGACTCAATGAGCAGTTCTTC
TRBV9,NA,TRBJ2-2,few,CASSVNPTGNTGELFF,TGTGCCAGCAGCGTTAACCCCACAGGGAACACCGGGGAGCTGTTTTTT
TRBV28,TRBD2,TRBJ2-5,many,CASSFLGAGAPETQYF,TGTGCCAGCAGTTTTTTGGGAGCGGGAGCGCCAGAGACCCAGTACTTC
TRBV10-3,NA,TRBJ2-5,many,CASAAAEEETQYF,TGTGCCTCCGCCGCGGCGGAGGAAGAGACCCAGTACTTC
TRBV6-2/TRBV6-3,TRBD2,TRBJ2-3,NA,CASGGLAGVPDTQYF,TGTGCCAGCGGAGGACTAGCGGGAGTTCCGGATACGCAGTATTTT
TRBV3-1,TRBD2,TRBJ2-1,few,CASSQTGGPAYEQFF,TGTGCCAGCAGCCAAACGGGAGGCCCCGCTTATGAGCAGTTCTTC
TRBV2,NA,TRBJ1-6,many,CASSDGYNSPLHF,TGTGCCAGCAGTGATGGCTATAATTCACCCCTCCACTTT
TRBV27,TRBD2,TRBJ2-7,many,CASSFNLGREVKPNLYEQYF,TGTGCCAGCAGTTTCAATTTGGGTCGGGAGGTGAAGCCGAACTTATACGAGCAGTACTTC
TRBV19,NA,TRBJ1-6,few,CASSILAPHNSPLHF,TGTGCCAGTAGTATCCTGGCGCCCCATAATTCACCCCTCCACTTT
TRBV27,NA,TRBJ2-1,NA,CASSFGGSSYSEQFF,TGTGCCAGCAGTTTTGGAGGGAGCTCCTACAGTGAGCAGTTCTTC
TRBV28,TRBD2,TRBJ2-7,many,CASSFTWGGGEQYF,TGTGCCAGCAGTTTTACCTGGGGGGGGGGCGAGCAGTACTTC
TRBV10-3,NA,TRBJ2-3,many,CAISESSDTQYF,TGTGCCATCAGTGAGTCCTCAGATACGCAGTATTTT
TRBV5-6,NA,TRBJ2-7,few,CASSFTEAGEQYF,TGTGCCAGCAGCTTTACCGAAGCAGGCGAGCAGTACTTC
TRBV6-1,TRBD1,TRBJ1-5,many,CASSERQGINQPQHF,TGTGCCAGCAGTGAACGACAGGGTATCAATCAGCCCCAGCATTTT
TRBV6-1,TRBD2,TRBJ2-5,many,CASSPDGTSGSIGETQYF,TGTGCCAGCAGCCCAGACGGGACTAGCGGGAGTATAGGAGAGACCCAGTACTTC
TRBV20-1,NA,TRBJ2-3,many,CSARDSASGTDTQYF,TGCAGTGCTAGAGATTCGGCTAGCGGCACAGATACGCAGTATTTT
TRBV30,NA,TRBJ1-4,many,CAWSSNRENEKLFF,TGTGCCTGGAGTTCGAACAGGGAGAATGAAAAACTGTTTTTT
TRBV9,NA,TRBJ1-2,few,CASSVGGEALGGYTF,TGTGCCAGCAGCGTAGGTGGGGAAGCCCTCGGTGGCTACACCTTC
TRBV5-1,NA,TRBJ1-1,many,CASSLVYGVGRAEAFF,TGCGCCAGCAGCTTGGTATATGGGGTTGGGCGCGCTGAAGCTTTCTTT
TRBV20-1,TRBD2,TRBJ2-3,many,CSARDGQSGSSADTQYF,TGCAGTGCTAGAGATGGTCAGAGCGGGAGTTCGGCAGATACGCAGTATTTT
TRBV7-6,TRBD1,TRBJ2-2,many,CASSFGQGVGTGELFF,TGTGCCAGCAGCTTCGGACAGGGCGTCGGGACCGGGGAGCTGTTTTTT
TRBV19,NA,TRBJ1-4,few,CASSYRALEKLFF,TGTGCCAGTAGTTACCGGGCCCTCGAAAAACTGTTTTTT
TRBV7-9,NA,TRBJ2-4,NA,CASTIFPARKAKNIQYF,TGTGCCAGCACCATTTTCCCCGCCCGAAAAGCCAAAAACATTCAGTACTTC
TRBV2,NA,TRBJ2-1,many,CASSEVAIVNEQFF,TGTGCCAGCAGTGAGGTGGCAATAGTCAATGAGCAGTTCTTC
TRBV5-1,TRBD1,TRBJ1-1,many,CASSLVGQGTTEAFF,TGCGCCAGCAGCTTGGTGGGACAGGGGACCACTGAAGCTTTCTTT
TRBV30,TRBD1,TRBJ2-7,many,CAWSKDRDYEQYF,TGTGCCTGGAGTAAGGACAGGGACTACGAGCAGTACTTC
TRBV29-1,NA,TRBJ1-2,NA,CSVVGLDYGYTF,TGCAGCGTTGTTGGTCTGGACTATGGCTACACCTTC
TRBV20-1,NA,TRBJ2-3,few,CSARLEGSDTQYF,TGCAGTGCTAGACTGGAGGGGTCAGATACGCAGTATTTT
TRBV4-3,NA,TRBJ1-2,NA,CASSQDIIEFYGYTF,TGCGCCAGCAGCCAAGATATTATAGAGTTCTATGGCTACACCTTC
TRBV29-1,NA,TRBJ1-6,many,CSVINSPLHF,TGCAGCGTGATCAATTCACCCCTCCACTTT
TRBV19,NA,TRBJ1-1,many,CASSILRQVGTEAFF,TGTGCCAGTAGTATCCTCAGACAGGTGGGAACGGAAGCTTTCTTT
TRBV7-9,TRBD2,TRBJ2-7,few,CASSSGLLYEQYF,TGTGCCAGCAGCTCGGGACTACTCTACGAGCAGTACTTC
TRBV12-3/TRBV12-4,NA,TRBJ1-1,many,CASSFLPGKRMNTEAFF,TGTGCCAGCAGTTTTTTACCGGGGAAACGGATGAACACTGAAGCTTTCTTT
TRBV6-2/TRBV6-3,TRBD1,TRBJ1-1,many,CAGRGIVDTEAFF,TGTGCGGGCAGGGGGATTGTGGACACTGAAGCTTTCTTT
TRBV12-3/TRBV12-4,NA,TRBJ2-1,many,CASSFWDSSYNEQFF,TGTGCCAGCAGTTTTTGGGACTCATCCTACAATGAGCAGTTCTTC
TRBV2,NA,TRBJ2-5,many,CASRILKQETQYF,TGTGCCAGCAGGATACTGAAACAAGAGACCCAGTACTTC
TRBV27,TRBD2,TRBJ2-7,many,CASSSPYSSGRLAEQYF,TGTGCCAGCAGTTCTCCGTATTCTAGCGGGCGCCTGGCCGAGCAGTACTTC
TRBV7-3,TRBD1,TRBJ1-2,many,CASSSRQGYGYTF,TGTGCCAGCAGCTCGCGACAGGGTTATGGCTACACCTTC
TRBV6-5,TRBD1,TRBJ1-2,many,CASSYGDRTNYGYTF,TGTGCCAGCAGTTATGGGGACAGGACTAACTATGGCTACACCTTC
TRBV28,NA,TRBJ1-5,NA,CASRGGRQQPQHF,TGTGCCAGCAGGGGGGGCCGGCAGCAGCCCCAGCATTTT
TRBV9,NA,TRBJ1-4,many,CASSPTQNEKLFF,TGTGCCAGCAGCCCCACTCAGAATGAAAAACTGTTTTTT
TRBV7-3,NA,TRBJ2-1,many,CASSFSGTMGYNEQFF,TGTGCCAGCAGCTTCTCCGGGACCATGGGCTACAATGAGCAGTTCTTC
TRBV25-1,TRBD1,TRBJ1-4,few,CASSDDRGREKLFF,TGTGCCAGCAGTGATGACAGGGGGCGCGAAAAACTGTTTTTT